The clone carrying this TCR beta chain appeared once. The antigen remains undetermined. This sample is part of a study of T cell responses to AZD1222 COVID-19 vaccine. General study points: Reportedly, nearly half the spike-specific TCRs target unmutated variant regions. Increased Spike-specific TCR breadth and depth were observed after two AZD1222 doses. Only a handful of AZD1222 recipients, roughly six in all, had baseline seropositivity.

Only in-frame clones appear in the TCRdb table, and some are missing; sequencing was by immunoSEQ multiplex PCR. The data hold some 250,000 clones, with approximately 94% observed a single time. Second doses that came at about 4 or about 12 weeks were put together. The CDR3 is 16 amino acids. Germline trimming cut 3 bases from V and 7 bases from J; bases unmatched to any gene: 8. CDR1 and CDR2 from the germline V gene are MNHNS and SASEGT. The chain combines TRBV6-1 with TRBJ2-1; 11 nucleotides match TRBD2. This clonotype was obtained from an adult who received the AZD1222 COVID-19 vaccine. This specimen was peripheral blood, taken 28 days after the second AZD1222 dose. The CDR3 loop reads CASSDRGGLAVNEQFF. The CDR3 DNA follows: TGTGCCAGCAGTGACAGGGGGGGACTAGCGGTAAATGAGCAGTTCTTC.